One sample yielded the 29 T cell receptor beta chains listed below, sequenced in a study of T cells in Graves' hyperthyroidism and ophthalmopathy. Authors of the study amplified TCR beta CDR3 regions from RNA transcripts. The HTBI primer set served for first-round RT-PCR of the TCR CDR3. TCRdb itself ran the multiplex PCR reads through MiXCR, one entry per CDR3 protein. There are nearly 600,000 distinct CDR3 sequences in the sample; approximately 15% occur only once, and 7% to 9% lies in the top ten. Sequenced sample: blood. The origin of the receptors is a woman between 18 and 29 years old with Graves' ophthalmopathy.

The chain is built from TRBV6-5 and TRBJ2-7, with D perhaps assigned TRBD1 or TRBD2 (6 bases each). The V end was cut by 5 bases, the J end by 5 bases, with 13 bases between. Germline V gene data show CDR1 as MNHEY and CDR2 as SVGAGI. This CDR3 comprises 13 residues. The CDR3 nucleotides are TGTGCCAGCAGTAACACGAGGGGGGACGAGCAGTACTTC. Translating it yields CASSNTRGDEQYF.

This clonotype was counted many times. The V gene is TRBV12-3 or TRBV12-4, the J gene TRBJ2-7; a possible D gene is TRBD2 (6 bases). V dropped 3 bases and J dropped 1 base, with 13 bases sitting between them. The length of the CDR3 is 15 residues. CDR3 residues: CASSFRAGTSYEQYF. The CDR3 nucleotides read TGTGCCAGCAGTTTCCGAGCCGGGACTTCCTACGAGCAGTACTTC.

In this sample, this clonotype turned up many times. Written as DNA, the CDR3 is TGTGCCAGCAGCATGGGACAGGAAGCTTTCTTT. Its translation: CASSMGQEAFF. The rearrangement joins TRBV27 to TRBJ1-1, with TRBD1 identical over 7 bases. Trimming at V came to 6 bases and at J to 8 bases, leaving 3 bases not matched to a gene. The germline V gene has CDR1 MNHEY and CDR2 SMNVEV (reference sequence). This CDR3 has 11 residues.

The chain combines TRBV19 with TRBJ1-4, with 7 bases aligning to TRBD1. CDR1 LNHDA and CDR2 SQIVND come from the germline V gene (reference sequence). This CDR3 contains 16 residues. V was pared by 7 bases and J by 3 bases, with 11 bases of the junction left unmatched. The CDR3, as DNA: TGTGCCAGTATAGCGGGACAGCGGGGGGCTAATGAAAAACTGTTTTTT. This translates into CASIAGQRGANEKLFF.

The J gene is TRBJ2-1, the V gene TRBV15; D unclear. Germline V gene lookup returns CDR1 LNHNV and CDR2 YYDKDF (reference sequence). Trimming removed 3 bases from V and 5 bases from J, with 8 bases in between. The CDR3 runs 13 residues. The CDR3 spells CATSSRRDNEQFF. The CDR3 coding sequence is TGTGCCACCAGCAGTCGTCGGGACAATGAGCAGTTCTTC.

This clonotype was counted many times. The chain carries TRBV28 and TRBJ2-3; no definite D call. V lost 2 bases and J lost 0, with 9 bases in between. The CDR3 is made up of 15 amino acids. Germline loops: CDR1 MDHEN, CDR2 SYDVKM. The CDR3 DNA sequence: TGTGCCAGCAGTTTAGTGGAAGGGAGCACAGATACGCAGTATTTT. Its protein is CASSLVEGSTDTQYF.

This clonotype has ten or more counts. The chain has TRBV18 and TRBJ2-7; D gene ambiguous. Trimming pared 6 bases from V and 2 bases from J, leaving 11 bases between. The CDR3 runs to 13 residues. Germline loops: CDR1 KGHSH, CDR2 LQKENI. This CDR3 is CASSPSETYEQYF. Written as DNA, the CDR3 is TGTGCCAGCTCGCCCAGTGAAACCTACGAGCAGTACTTC.

This clonotype occurred many times. The genes are TRBV28 and TRBJ2-1; TRBD2 matches 8 bases. CDR1 is MDHEN and CDR2 is SYDVKM in the germline V gene. CDR3 size: 14 residues. V trimming: 1 base; J trimming: 5 bases; junction bases outside the gene matches: 1. As DNA, the CDR3 is TGTGCCAGCAGTTTATTTAGCGGGAACAATGAGCAGTTCTTC. Translating it yields CASSLFSGNNEQFF.

This clonotype was seen at least ten times. The chain couples TRBV12-3 or TRBV12-4 to TRBJ1-1; D uncertain. Trimming stripped 1 base from V and 5 bases from J, with 14 bases between. The CDR3 length is 15 residues. In DNA form, the CDR3 reads TGTGCCAGCAGTTTAGGGAATTGGGTCTTAACTGAAGCTTTCTTT. Residues: CASSLGNWVLTEAFF.

Ten or more counts support this clonotype. V and J are TRBV19 and TRBJ2-2, with D possibly matching TRBD2 (5 bases). The CDR3 spans 15 residues. Deletions cut 7 bases from V and 4 bases from J, with 16 bases between. Germline CDR1 reads LNHDA; CDR2 reads SQIVND (reference sequence). For the CDR3, the DNA is TGTGCCAGTATGGTCCGGGTCGGAGGCACCGGGGAGCTGTTTTTT. Protein: CASMVRVGGTGELFF. The full variable domain, rest sourced from reference TRBV19 and TRBJ2-2, is DGGITQSPKYLFRKEGQNVTLSCEQNLNHDAMYWYRQDPGQGLRLIYYSQIVNDFQKGDIAEGYSVSREKKESFPLTVTSAQKNPTAFYLCASMVRVGGTGELFFGEGSRLTVL.

This clonotype was counted a few times. The chain is built from TRBV4-3 and TRBJ1-1; unclear D gene. The CDR3 is 13 amino acids. V lost 6 bases and J lost 0, with 8 bases in between. The germline V gene encodes CDR1 LGHNA and CDR2 YSLEER. As DNA, the CDR3 is TGCGCCAGCAGTAACAACATGAACACTGAAGCTTTCTTT. This translates into CASSNNMNTEAFF.

This clonotype was recorded many times. The V call is TRBV6-1, the J call TRBJ2-3; a weak D match, TRBD1 (5 bases). The ends were cut back, 7 bases at V and 1 base at J, with 15 bases in the middle. The CDR3 consists of 15 residues. CDR1 and CDR2 (germline): MNHNS, SASEGT. The CDR3 loop is CASIRAGYGTDTQYF. The CDR3 DNA follows: TGTGCCAGCATCCGCGCAGGGTATGGCACAGATACGCAGTATTTT.

This clonotype was recorded at least ten times. The CDR3 DNA reads as TGTGCCAGCAGCGGGGAAGGCACCGGGGAGCTGTTTTTT. It translates to CASSGEGTGELFF. The chain recombines TRBV6-1 with TRBJ2-2, with a weak D call TRBD2 (5 bases). CDR1 and CDR2 from the germline V gene are MNHNS and SASEGT. The CDR3 spans 13 residues. V was cut by 6 bases and J by 4 bases, with 9 bases left in between.

The sample holds many counts of this clonotype. The rearrangement uses TRBV11-2 and TRBJ2-7, with D hard to call. This CDR3 is 15 amino acids long. V lost 3 bases and J lost 3, with 15 bases in between. Germline V gives CDR1 SGHAT, CDR2 FQNNGV. The CDR3 nucleotides are TGTGCCAGCAGCTTTTCCGTGGGTCATAACTACGAGCAGTACTTC. Translated, it gives CASSFSVGHNYEQYF.

In this sample, this clonotype turned up many times. The V call is TRBV28, the J call TRBJ1-3, with TRBD1 matching 9 bases. V dropped 5 bases and J dropped 4; count of bases not matched to a gene: 6. The CDR3 loop spans 15 amino acids. The germline CDR1 and CDR2 sequences are MDHEN and SYDVKM. CDR3 sequence reads: CASSPGQGGGNTIYF. CDR3 nucleotide sequence: TGTGCCAGCAGTCCGGGACAGGGCGGAGGAAACACCATATATTTT.

The rearrangement uses TRBV5-1 and TRBJ1-2, with 8 positions matching TRBD1. Germline V gene lookup returns CDR1 SGHRS and CDR2 YFSETQ. This CDR3 has 16 residues. V lost 4 bases and J lost 0; bases outside the gene matches: 8. The CDR3 nucleotides read TGCGCCAGCAGCCCGGGACAGGCGACAGCTAACTATGGCTACACCTTC. Translating it yields CASSPGQATANYGYTF.

This clonotype was counted only a few times. A much larger clone differs from this one at a single base, so this may be a read error. V is TRBV28 and J is TRBJ2-7; D unresolved. Germline V gene sequence: CDR1 MDHEN, CDR2 SYDVKM. The CDR3 spans 14 residues. Deletions cut 5 bases from V and 4 bases from J, with 15 bases between. The CDR3 protein is CASSQNSGRYEQYF. CDR3 coding DNA: TGTGCCAGCAGTCAGAACAGTGGGCGATACGAGCAGTACTTC.

This clonotype showed up many times. The rearrangement links TRBV18 to TRBJ2-3; D could derive from TRBD1 or TRBD2 (5 bases each). Germline loops: CDR1 KGHSH, CDR2 LQKENI. V lost 8 bases and J 0 bases, leaving 12 bases between the germline ends. This CDR3 contains 14 residues. The CDR3 spells CASTYGGSTDTQYF. The CDR3 DNA sequence: TGTGCCAGCACCTATGGGGGTAGCACAGATACGCAGTATTTT.

Details on this clonotype: Given a much more abundant clone one base away, this may be a read error. V is TRBV10-3 and J is TRBJ2-1; D gene ambiguous. Per germline, CDR1 ENHRY and CDR2 SYGVKD. The CDR3 totals 12 residues. Trimming cost V 4 bases and J 10 bases, with 11 bases left between them. The CDR3 DNA reads as TGTGCCATCAGTGTGACCCTGGGCGAGCAGTTCTTC. It specifies CAISVTLGEQFF.

This clonotype was counted at least ten times. This chain connects TRBV7-9 to TRBJ1-2, with no clear D. V was pared by 1 base and J by 4 bases, with 10 bases between. CDR3 size: 14 residues. Germline V gene lookup returns CDR1 SEHNR and CDR2 FQNEAQ (reference sequence). The CDR3 DNA follows: TGTGCCAGCAGCTTAGACCCGGATATCTATGGCTACACCTTC. Its protein is CASSLDPDIYGYTF.

In this sample, this clonotype turned up many times. The CDR3 protein is CASSLFLLTGMNTEAFF. In DNA form, the CDR3 reads TGTGCCAGCAGCTTATTCCTACTAACAGGGATGAACACTGAAGCTTTCTTT. V is TRBV7-8 and J is TRBJ1-1; a weak D match, TRBD1 (6 bases). V was clipped by 2 bases and J by 0 bases, with 16 bases between them. The CDR3 runs 17 residues. Germline CDR1 reads SGHVS; CDR2 reads FQNEAQ.

As regards this clonotype: A much larger clone differs from this one at a single base, so this may be a read error. The chain combines TRBV28 with TRBJ2-2; TRBD2 agrees at 7 bases. CDR3 length: 16 residues. Trimming at V came to 3 bases and at J to 4 bases, leaving 8 bases not matched to a gene. CDR1 and CDR2 from the germline V gene are MDHEN and SYDVKM. CDR3 coding DNA: TGTGCCAGCAGTTTGGCGAGCGGGATTGTCACCGGGGAGCTGTTTTTT. The encoded protein is CASSLASGIVTGELFF.

This clonotype was detected ten times or more. In DNA form, the CDR3 reads TGCAGTGCTAGACGCGGGACTAGCGGTTACAATGAGCAGTTCTTC. It is translated as CSARRGTSGYNEQFF. This chain joins TRBV20-1 and TRBJ2-1, with 11 positions matching TRBD2. Germline CDR1 reads DFQATT; CDR2 reads SNEGSKA (reference sequence). There are 15 residues in the CDR3. V was pared by 2 bases and J by 4 bases, with 4 bases of the junction left unmatched.

In this sample, this clonotype turned up a few times. The chain joins TRBV6-1 to TRBJ1-2; no reliable D call. V lost 6 bases and J lost 4, with 9 bases in between. This CDR3 is built from 12 residues. Per the germline V gene, CDR1 is MNHNS and CDR2 is SASEGT. The CDR3 here is CASSPGLYGYTF. As DNA, the CDR3 is TGTGCCAGCAGCCCCGGGCTCTATGGCTACACCTTC.

The sample holds a few counts of this clonotype. The chain employs TRBV19 and TRBJ2-4; perhaps TRBD2 as D (6 bases). The CDR3 is 15 amino acids. Germline-derived CDR1 and CDR2 are LNHDA and SQIVND (reference sequence). Trimming cost V 7 bases and J 3 bases, with 16 bases left between them. The CDR3 region has the DNA TGTGCCAGTACCCGGAGGGGAGACAGCAAAAACATTCAGTACTTC. Amino acids: CASTRRGDSKNIQYF.

J is TRBJ2-7 and V is TRBV7-8; TRBD1 matches 8 bases. The J segment lost 2 bases and the V segment lost 3 bases, leaving 9 bases of the junction unmatched. The V gene's germline CDR1 is SGHVS and CDR2 FQNEAQ. The CDR3 has 16 residues. CDR3 coding DNA: TGTGCCAGCAGCTTGGCCCTGACAGGGGCCACCTACGAGCAGTACTTC. Its protein product is CASSLALTGATYEQYF. The full variable domain, with the rest looked up from reference TRBV7-8 and TRBJ2-7, is GAGVSQSPRYKVAKRGQDVALRCDPISGHVSLFWYQQALGQGPEFLTYFQNEAQLDKSGLPSDRFFAERPEGSVSTLKIQRTQQEDSAVYLCASSLALTGATYEQYFGPGTRLTVT.

The rearrangement joins TRBV24-1 to TRBJ2-2, with TRBD2 matching over 13 bases. J gave up 7 bases and V 3 bases, and 7 bases lay outside the gene matches. Germline V gene data show CDR1 as KGHDR and CDR2 as SFDVKD. The CDR3 covers 17 residues. The CDR3 loop reads CATSDHGLAGELGELFF. DNA for the CDR3: TGTGCCACCAGTGATCATGGACTAGCGGGAGAGCTCGGGGAGCTGTTTTTT.

This clonotype came up many times. The V and J genes are TRBV4-2 and TRBJ1-1, with D unresolved. This CDR3 has 15 residues. The ends were cut back, 4 bases at V and 2 bases at J, with 14 bases in the middle. Germline V lookup: CDR1 LGHNA, CDR2 YNFKEQ. As DNA, the CDR3 is TGTGCCAGCAGCCCGAGAGGGAAATTCAACACTGAAGCTTTCTTT. Translating gives CASSPRGKFNTEAFF.

Ten or more counts support this clonotype. The chain has TRBV10-3 and TRBJ2-1; D remains unclear. V lost 0 bases and J lost 6, with 18 bases in between. This CDR3 contains 17 residues. Germline-derived CDR1 and CDR2 are ENHRY and SYGVKD. CDR3 in amino acids: CAISESMGLGPINEQFF. CDR3 DNA sequence: TGTGCCATCAGTGAGTCGATGGGTTTAGGGCCCATCAATGAGCAGTTCTTC.